Listed here are 25 T cell receptor beta chains from one sample, sequenced in a study of cytomegalovirus exposure and HLA in healthy donors. It was with 60 Vbeta and 13 Jbeta primers that the PCR ran. Data came from immunoSEQ multiplex PCR; TCRdb stores just in-frame clones and leaves some out. The data show 150,000 or so clones, with under 85% seen just once and 1.5% to 2% held by the top ten. Sequenced: PBMCs. The receptors were sampled from a woman aged 25 to 39 in good health and CMV-seronegative.

The gene calls are TRBV11-2 and TRBJ1-5; a weak D match, TRBD1 (5 bases). CDR1 is SGHAT and CDR2 is FQNNGV in the germline V gene. V lost 5 bases and J 0 bases, leaving 8 bases between the germline ends. The CDR3 runs to 14 residues. The CDR3 DNA is TGTGCCAGCAGCCAAGACAGTAGCAATCAGCCCCAGCATTTT. Translating it yields CASSQDSSNQPQHF.

As regards this clone: Other DNA sequences from this sample encode an identical CDR3 as well. The rearrangement joins TRBV7-9 to TRBJ1-1; D is perhaps TRBD1 (5 bases). The V gene lost 4 bases and the J gene lost 2 bases, with 8 bases spanning the gap. The CDR3 is 13 residues long. Per the germline V gene, CDR1 is SEHNR and CDR2 is FQNEAQ (reference sequence). In nucleotides, the CDR3 is TGTGCCAGCAGCTCACAGGCCAACACTGAAGCTTTCTTT. Translating gives CASSSQANTEAFF.

The chain joins TRBV6-1 to TRBJ1-1, with TRBD1 as a possible D gene (6 bases). The CDR3 sequence is 13 residues long. Per the germline V gene, CDR1 is MNHNS and CDR2 is SASEGT. The V end was cut by 4 bases, the J end by 5 bases, with 11 bases between. DNA of the CDR3: TGTGCCAGCAGTGGGGCAGGGGTAACTGAAGCTTTCTTT. Its protein is CASSGAGVTEAFF.

The V and J genes are TRBV5-1 and TRBJ1-1; D not resolved. The CDR3 sequence is 16 residues long. Trimming shortened V by 2 bases and J by 1 base, and 15 bases separated the two germline ends. Germline V lookup: CDR1 SGHRS, CDR2 YFSETQ. The CDR3 here is CASSFLGAMANTEAFF. In DNA, the CDR3 is TGCGCCAGCAGCTTTCTGGGCGCCATGGCGAACACTGAAGCTTTCTTT.

This chain uses TRBV4-2 with TRBJ1-3, with D possibly matching TRBD1 (5 bases). The CDR3 sequence is 14 residues long. The V end was cut by 0 bases, the J end by 9 bases, with 12 bases between. Germline loops: CDR1 LGHNA, CDR2 YNFKEQ. The CDR3 nucleotides read TGTGCCAGCAGCCAAGATTTAACCGGGGGCACCATATATTTT. It encodes CASSQDLTGGTIYF.

V is TRBV5-4 and J is TRBJ2-2, with 12 bases matching TRBD2. The CDR3 covers 18 residues. Trimming at V came to 0 bases and at J to 5 bases, leaving 8 bases not matched to a gene. CDR1 SGHNT and CDR2 YYREEE come from the germline V gene (reference sequence). The CDR3 here is CASSLAAGLAGGTGELFF. The CDR3 DNA follows: TGTGCCAGCAGCTTGGCCGCCGGTCTAGCGGGAGGGACCGGGGAGCTGTTTTTT.

The chain has TRBV27 and TRBJ1-5, with D uncertain. The V end was cut by 5 bases, the J end by 3 bases, with 14 bases between. CDR1 and CDR2 (germline): MNHEY, SMNVEV (reference sequence). The CDR3 runs to 15 residues. This CDR3 reads CASSPHGRVNQPQHF. The CDR3 DNA follows: TGTGCCAGCAGTCCCCACGGGAGGGTCAATCAGCCCCAGCATTTT.

The chain links TRBV2 to TRBJ1-4, with 7 nucleotides matching TRBD1. There are 13 residues in the CDR3. Looked up from germline, CDR1 is SNHLY and CDR2 is FYNNEI. The CDR3 sequence is CATRQGDIEKLFF. CDR3 DNA sequence: TGTGCGACCAGACAGGGAGATATTGAAAAACTGTTTTTT. Using reference TRBV2 and TRBJ1-4 for the parts outside the CDR3, the full variable domain is EPEVTQTPSHQVTQMGQEVILRCVPISNHLYFYWYRQILGQKVEFLVSFYNNEISEKSEIFDDQFSVERPDGSNFTLKIRSTKLEDSAMYFCATRQGDIEKLFFGSGTQLSVL.

The CDR3 spells CASSLSPEGELGAQYF. In DNA, the CDR3 is TGCGCCAGCAGCTTGTCTCCAGAGGGGGAATTGGGGGCCCAGTACTTC. The chain recombines TRBV5-1 with TRBJ2-5; maybe TRBD1 (6 bases). The V gene's germline CDR1 is SGHRS and CDR2 YFSETQ. Between the trimmed V and J ends, which lost 1 base and 9 bases, there was a span of 22 bases. The CDR3 covers 16 residues. The variable domain in full, with the rest retrieved from reference TRBV5-1 and TRBJ2-5, is KAGVTQTPRYLIKTRGQQVTLSCSPISGHRSVSWYQQTPGQGLQFLFEYFSETQRNKGNFPGRFSGRQFSNSRSEMNVSTLELGDSALYLCASSLSPEGELGAQYFGPGTRLLVL.

The chain uses TRBV7-2 and TRBJ1-2, with 11 bases matching TRBD1. The V segment lost 5 bases and the J segment 5 bases; nucleotides outside the gene matches: 4. In germline, CDR1 is SGHTA, CDR2 FQGNSA. This CDR3 has 14 amino acids. CDR3 DNA sequence: TGTGCCAGCAGCATGGGACAGGGGGGATATGGCTACACCTTC. As protein: CASSMGQGGYGYTF. The whole variable domain, filled in from reference TRBV7-2 and TRBJ1-2, reads GAGVSQSPSNKVTEKGKDVELRCDPISGHTALYWYRQSLGQGLEFLIYFQGNSAPDKSGLPSDRFSAERTGGSVSTLTIQRTQQEDSAVYLCASSMGQGGYGYTFGSGTRLTVV.

The chain couples TRBV7-6 to TRBJ2-1; 8 nucleotides line up with TRBD2. The V segment lost 0 bases and the J segment 10 bases; nucleotides outside the gene matches: 8. The germline CDR1 and CDR2 sequences are SGHVS and FNYEAQ. The CDR3 loop spans 15 amino acids. The DNA of the CDR3 is TGTGCCAGCAGCTTAGCGCTCAGAGCGGGAGCAGAGCAGTTCTTC. Its protein product is CASSLALRAGAEQFF. The full variable domain, rest sourced from reference TRBV7-6 and TRBJ2-1, is GAGVSQSPRYKVTKRGQDVALRCDPISGHVSLYWYRQALGQGPEFLTYFNYEAQQDKSGLPNDRFSAERPEGSISTLTIQRTEQRDSAMYRCASSLALRAGAEQFFGPGTRLTVL.

The chain has TRBV19 and TRBJ2-1; tentative D call: TRBD2 (6 bases). The CDR3 length is 15 residues. Germline V CDR1 and CDR2: LNHDA, SQIVND (reference sequence). V lost 3 bases and J 4 bases, leaving 13 bases between the germline ends. The CDR3 DNA reads TGTGCCAGTAGTATGGGGTACGCGGGATACAATGAGCAGTTCTTC. It specifies CASSMGYAGYNEQFF.

There are a few counts of this clone. This rearrangement joins TRBV5-1 to TRBJ2-1; TRBD2 aligns across 14 bases. J lost 0 bases, V lost 7 bases, and 9 bases had no gene match. The CDR3 totals 18 residues. CDR1 and CDR2 from the germline V gene are SGHRS and YFSETQ. The CDR3 coding sequence is TGCGCCAGCCGCGGACTAGCGGGGGGCCTAAGCTCCTACAATGAGCAGTTCTTC. Translated, it gives CASRGLAGGLSSYNEQFF.

J is TRBJ2-7 and V is TRBV7-2; 8 nucleotides align to TRBD1. J was trimmed by 1 base and V by 4 bases; bases with no gene match: 3. The CDR3 is made up of 14 amino acids. Germline CDR1 reads SGHTA; CDR2 reads FQGNSA. The chain's CDR3 is CASSSRTGSYEQYF. The CDR3 DNA reads TGTGCCAGCAGCTCCAGGACAGGGTCCTACGAGCAGTACTTC.

The chain joins TRBV5-1 to TRBJ2-7; 11 nucleotides line up with TRBD1. The germline V gene encodes CDR1 SGHRS and CDR2 YFSETQ. V was clipped by 3 bases and J by 4 bases; unmatched bases: 3. The CDR3 contains 14 residues. In DNA, the CDR3 is TGCGCCAGCAGCTCCGGGACAGGGGGTTACGAGCAGTACTTC. It yields the protein CASSSGTGGYEQYF.

This clone was counted between two and nine times. This chain uses TRBV27 with TRBJ2-5, with D perhaps matching TRBD1 (6 bases). Germline V gene data show CDR1 as MNHEY and CDR2 as SMNVEV (reference sequence). CDR3 length equals 15 residues. V was pared by 5 bases and J by 5 bases, with 18 bases between. The CDR3 DNA sequence: TGTGCCAGCAGTCCACAGGGAACGAAGAAGGAGACCCAGTACTTC. Encoded protein: CASSPQGTKKETQYF.

The chain is built from TRBV6-5 and TRBJ2-3, with TRBD1 matching 9 bases. V lost 5 bases and J lost 5; bases outside the gene matches: 8. This CDR3 is built from 15 residues. Germline V CDR1 and CDR2: MNHEY, SVGAGI. The CDR3 sequence is CASSQRDREVDTQYF. The CDR3 nucleotides read TGTGCCAGCAGTCAGCGGGACAGGGAAGTAGATACGCAGTATTTT.

In nucleotides, the CDR3 is TGTGCCAGTAGTACGACAGGAAGGAACACTGAAGCTTTCTTT. It encodes CASSTTGRNTEAFF. V and J are TRBV19 and TRBJ1-1; a weak D match, TRBD1 (6 bases). With 4 bases removed from V and 1 base from J, the gap between germline ends came to 10 bases. CDR1 LNHDA and CDR2 SQIVND come from the germline V gene (reference sequence). CDR3 length: 14 amino acids.

The chain employs TRBV4-1 and TRBJ2-3; 9 nucleotides line up with TRBD1. Germline V gene sequence: CDR1 MGHRA, CDR2 YSYEKL. CDR3 length: 16 amino acids. Germline trimming cut 2 bases from V and 3 bases from J; bases unmatched to any gene: 6. DNA for the CDR3: TGCGCCAGCAGCCAACCGGGACAGGGAAAGACAGATACGCAGTATTTT. Translating gives CASSQPGQGKTDTQYF.

The chain combines TRBV4-1 with TRBJ2-1, with TRBD1 as a possible D gene (7 bases). Trimming removed 0 bases at V and 7 bases at J, with 16 bases between. The CDR3 runs to 16 residues. Germline-derived CDR1 and CDR2 are MGHRA and YSYEKL. The CDR3 nucleotides read TGCGCCAGCAGCCAAGAGGCCAGGGGGGCATCGAATGAGCAGTTCTTC. It specifies CASSQEARGASNEQFF.

The chain has TRBV5-6 and TRBJ1-1; TRBD1 is a possible D gene (5 bases). Germline values: CDR1 SGHDT, CDR2 YYEEEE. The CDR3 runs to 16 residues. V was clipped by 4 bases and J by 5 bases, with 21 bases between them. CDR3 sequence reads: CASSQVGRAGSTEAFF. CDR3 coding DNA: TGTGCCAGCAGCCAGGTCGGAAGGGCAGGGTCAACTGAAGCTTTCTTT. Together with reference TRBV5-6 and TRBJ1-1, the CDR3 gives the full variable domain: DAGVTQSPTHLIKTRGQQVTLRCSPKSGHDTVSWYQQALGQGPQFIFQYYEEEERQRGNFPDRFSGHQFPNYSSELNVNALLLGDSALYLCASSQVGRAGSTEAFFGQGTRLTVV.

This chain connects TRBV6-5 to TRBJ2-1; weak D call: TRBD2 (6 bases). With 0 bases removed from V and 8 bases from J, the gap between germline ends came to 14 bases. The CDR3 has 15 residues. The germline V gene has CDR1 MNHEY and CDR2 SVGAGI. The CDR3 here is CASSYSWREIDEQFF. The DNA for the CDR3 is TGTGCCAGCAGTTACTCGTGGAGGGAAATCGATGAGCAGTTCTTC.

The chain carries TRBV5-1 and TRBJ1-3, with D tentatively TRBD1 (5 bases). CDR1 SGHRS and CDR2 YFSETQ come from the germline V gene. The CDR3 runs to 17 residues. V shed 4 bases and J shed 4 bases, with 21 bases lying between them. The CDR3 nucleotides read TGCGCCAGCAGCCCGACTACATGGGGGGTCGGAGGAAACACCATATATTTT. It translates to CASSPTTWGVGGNTIYF.

The chain links TRBV7-8 to TRBJ1-5; 8 positions agree with TRBD1. CDR3 length equals 13 residues. Germline V gives CDR1 SGHVS, CDR2 FQNEAQ. V shed 3 bases and J 7 bases; nucleotides not matched to a gene: 2. The CDR3 reads CASSLDRVQPQHF. CDR3 nucleotides: TGTGCCAGCAGCTTGGACAGGGTACAGCCCCAGCATTTT. The whole variable domain, remainder taken from reference TRBV7-8 and TRBJ1-5, is GAGVSQSPRYKVAKRGQDVALRCDPISGHVSLFWYQQALGQGPEFLTYFQNEAQLDKSGLPSDRFFAERPEGSVSTLKIQRTQQEDSAVYLCASSLDRVQPQHFGDGTRLSIL.

The chain has TRBV27 and TRBJ2-7, with TRBD1 matching 10 bases. The CDR3 length is 15 residues. Germline loops: CDR1 MNHEY, CDR2 SMNVEV (reference sequence). The junction had 7 bases not matched to a gene; V was cut back by 7 bases and J by 1 base. The CDR3 protein is CASIPTGGASYEQYF. The CDR3 nucleotides read TGTGCCAGCATTCCGACAGGGGGCGCATCCTACGAGCAGTACTTC.